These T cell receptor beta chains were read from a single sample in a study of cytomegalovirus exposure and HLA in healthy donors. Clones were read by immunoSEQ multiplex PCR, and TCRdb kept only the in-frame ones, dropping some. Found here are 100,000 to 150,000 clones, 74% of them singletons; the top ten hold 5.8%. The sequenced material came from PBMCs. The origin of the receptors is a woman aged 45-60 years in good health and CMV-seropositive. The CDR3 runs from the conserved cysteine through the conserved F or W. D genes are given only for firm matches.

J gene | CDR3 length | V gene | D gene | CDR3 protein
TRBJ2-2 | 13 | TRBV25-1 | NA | CASGSDYTGELFF
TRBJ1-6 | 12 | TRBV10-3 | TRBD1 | CATRDSHSPLHF
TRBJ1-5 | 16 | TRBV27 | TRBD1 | CASSRQGAMSNQPQHF
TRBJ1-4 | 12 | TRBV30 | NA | CAWSQAGEKLFF
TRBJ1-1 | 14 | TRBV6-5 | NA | CASSYIGQGTEAFF
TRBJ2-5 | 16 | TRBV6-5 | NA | CASSSRMGTEQETQYF
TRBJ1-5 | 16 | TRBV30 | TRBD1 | CAWRPQGEGGNQPQHF
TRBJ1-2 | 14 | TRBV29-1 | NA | CSVRRGSSNYGYTF
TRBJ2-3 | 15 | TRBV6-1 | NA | CASSEAAGAPDTQYF
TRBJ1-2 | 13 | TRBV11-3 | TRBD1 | CASSRTGDYGYTF
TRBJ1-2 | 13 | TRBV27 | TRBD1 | CASSLIRDSGYTF
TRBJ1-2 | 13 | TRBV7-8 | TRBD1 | CASSSRTGAGYTF
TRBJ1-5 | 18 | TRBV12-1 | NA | CASSFNGSVGGSNQPQHF
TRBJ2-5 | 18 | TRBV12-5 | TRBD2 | CASGPPVSSGGAVGTQYF
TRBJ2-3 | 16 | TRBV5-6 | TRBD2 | CASSLVVSGGTDTQYF
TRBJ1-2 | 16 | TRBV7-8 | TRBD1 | CASSLVPPGQGAGYTF
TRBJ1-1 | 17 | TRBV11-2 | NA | CASSLVRAGGRNTEAFF
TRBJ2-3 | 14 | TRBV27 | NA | CASSSSRTGDTQYF
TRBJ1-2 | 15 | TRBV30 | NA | CAWSVLAGGEGGYTF
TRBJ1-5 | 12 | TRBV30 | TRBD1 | CASTGEGQPQHF
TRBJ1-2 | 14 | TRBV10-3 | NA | CAISGGQSNYGYTF
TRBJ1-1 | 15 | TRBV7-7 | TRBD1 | CSSSPDPTGNTEAFF
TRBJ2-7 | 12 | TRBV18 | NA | CASSPDTYEQYF
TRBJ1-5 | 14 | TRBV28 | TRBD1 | CASTGRGPNQPQHF
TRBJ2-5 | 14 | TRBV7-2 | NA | CASSFSGIQETQYF
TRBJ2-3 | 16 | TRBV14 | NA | CASSQDLARRTDTQYF
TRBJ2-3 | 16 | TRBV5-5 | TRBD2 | CASSLGRGTPTDTQYF
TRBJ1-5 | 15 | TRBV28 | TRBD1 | CASSIFGQGSQPQHF
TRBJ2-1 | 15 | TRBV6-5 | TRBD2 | CASSYLAGVGNEQFF
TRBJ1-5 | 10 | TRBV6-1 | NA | CARLNQPQHF
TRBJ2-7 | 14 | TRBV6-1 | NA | CASIEGTFSYEQYF
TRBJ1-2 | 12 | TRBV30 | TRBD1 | CALPGQEHGYTF
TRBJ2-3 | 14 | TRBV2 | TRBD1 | CASSIGTATDTQYF
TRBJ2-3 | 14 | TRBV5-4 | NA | CASSQDYRTDTQYF
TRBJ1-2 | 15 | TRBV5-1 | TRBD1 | CASSSSGTGVEGYTF
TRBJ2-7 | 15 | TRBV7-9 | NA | CASSSLVRTIYEQYF
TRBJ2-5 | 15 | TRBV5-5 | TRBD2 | CASSQGFTSGETQYF
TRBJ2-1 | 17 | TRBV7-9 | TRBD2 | CASGRTRSGGKGPEQFF
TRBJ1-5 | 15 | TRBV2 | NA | CASSETRGLGQPQHF
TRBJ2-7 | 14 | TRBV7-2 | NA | CASSSGGAAWEQYF
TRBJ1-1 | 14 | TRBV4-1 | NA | CASSRGGLNTEAFF
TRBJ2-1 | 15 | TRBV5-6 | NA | CASSFTGATYNEQFF
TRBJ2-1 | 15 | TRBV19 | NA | CASSNGPLSGNEQFF
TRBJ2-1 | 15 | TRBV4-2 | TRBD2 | CASSQDTLAGSEQFF
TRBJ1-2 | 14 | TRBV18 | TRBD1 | CASSPVGQGDGYTF
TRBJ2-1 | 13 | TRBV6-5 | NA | CASSREYRNEQFF
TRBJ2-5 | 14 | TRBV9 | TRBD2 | CASSVRGGGETQYF
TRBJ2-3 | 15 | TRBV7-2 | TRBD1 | CASIRQGLVTDTQYF
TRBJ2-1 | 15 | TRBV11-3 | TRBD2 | CASALTSSTYNEQFF
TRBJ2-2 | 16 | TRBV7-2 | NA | CASSLDRAGLTGELFF
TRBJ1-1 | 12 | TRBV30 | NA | CAWRIGQAPTFF
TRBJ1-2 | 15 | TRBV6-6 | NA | CASSYSRGGADGYTF
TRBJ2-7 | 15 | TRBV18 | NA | CASSPLPGFSYEQYF